The table lists the clone carrying this T cell receptor beta chain with many counts. Its specificity is not known. The sample belongs to a study of liver allograft versus peripheral blood T cells. Study at large: Comparative analysis was performed on T cell receptor repertoires from transplanted livers and from recipients' peripheral blood.

Each CDR3 protein is one row after TCRdb ran MiXCR on the reads. The sample yields about 15,000 distinct CDR3 sequences, around 20% seen once. General study points: Peripheral blood reportedly held T cell receptor repertoires that differed from those inside liver allografts.

Germline V CDR1 and CDR2: MNHEY, SVGAGI. V gave up 2 bases and J gave up 3 bases, with 14 bases separating them. This CDR3 region has 15 residues. The sequence derives from a human patient who had a liver transplant. Some T cells may possibly be graft donor cells. This chain connects TRBV6-5 to TRBJ2-7; D perhaps matches TRBD1 (5 bases). For the CDR3, the DNA is TGTGCCAGCAGTTACGTAGCAGGGCCAAACTACGAGCAGTACTTC. It translates to CASSYVAGPNYEQYF.